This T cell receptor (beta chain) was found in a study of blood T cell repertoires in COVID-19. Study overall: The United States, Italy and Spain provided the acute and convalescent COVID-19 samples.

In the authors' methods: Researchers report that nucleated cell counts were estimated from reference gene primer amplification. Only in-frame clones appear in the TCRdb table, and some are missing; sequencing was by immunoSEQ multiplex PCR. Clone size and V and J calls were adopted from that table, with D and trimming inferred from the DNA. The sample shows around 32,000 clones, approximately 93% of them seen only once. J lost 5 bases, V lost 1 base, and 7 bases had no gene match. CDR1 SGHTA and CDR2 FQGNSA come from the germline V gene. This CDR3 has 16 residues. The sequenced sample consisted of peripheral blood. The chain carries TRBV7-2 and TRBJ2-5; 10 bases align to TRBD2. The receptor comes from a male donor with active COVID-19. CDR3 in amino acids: CASSLVASSGGETQYF. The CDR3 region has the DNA TGTGCCAGCAGCTTAGTGGCGTCTAGCGGGGGTGAGACCCAGTACTTC.